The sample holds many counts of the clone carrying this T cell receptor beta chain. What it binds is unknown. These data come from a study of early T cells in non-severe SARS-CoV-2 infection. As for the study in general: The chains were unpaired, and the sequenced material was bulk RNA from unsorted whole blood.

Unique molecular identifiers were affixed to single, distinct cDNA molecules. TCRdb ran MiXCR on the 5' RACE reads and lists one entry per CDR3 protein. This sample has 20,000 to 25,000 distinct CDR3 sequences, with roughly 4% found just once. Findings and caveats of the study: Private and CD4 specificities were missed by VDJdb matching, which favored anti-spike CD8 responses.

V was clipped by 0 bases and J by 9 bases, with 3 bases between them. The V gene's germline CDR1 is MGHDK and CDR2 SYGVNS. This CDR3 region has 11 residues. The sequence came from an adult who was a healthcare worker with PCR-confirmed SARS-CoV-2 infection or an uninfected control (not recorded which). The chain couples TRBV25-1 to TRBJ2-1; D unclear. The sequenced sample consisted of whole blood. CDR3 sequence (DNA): TGTGCCAGCAGTGAATACCGTGAGCAGTTCTTC. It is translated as CASSEYREQFF.